This TCR beta chain was sequenced in a study of CD8+CD57+ T cells in acquired aplastic anemia. Across the study: DNA per sorted CD4+ or CD8+ sample ranged about 0.19 to 30 ug, averaging roughly 3.2 ug.

Study-level findings and limits: Patients and controls shared 25 to 30 CD8+ CDR3 sequences, which appeared highly expressed in patients and within their immunodominant clones. CD8+ Simpson's diversity in patients was not significantly different from that in controls.

Researchers used genomic DNA as the template to profile TCR beta VDJ and CDR3. From the reads, TCRdb called clonotypes with MiXCR, one entry per CDR3 protein. Here the sample spans 260,000 or so distinct CDR3 sequences, approximately 45% being singletons. Only a few counts were recorded for this clonotype. Its antigen is not identified. Germline assignment: CDR1 MDHEN and CDR2 SYDVKM. Trimming removed 11 bases from V and 5 bases from J; junction bases left unmatched: 9. The CDR3 contains 13 residues. Patients chosen for sequencing had CD8+CD57+ cells that had expanded, as shown by flow cytometry. Blood came from patients not yet given any therapy.

The source material was sorted CD4+, CD8+, or CD8+CD57+ T cells (not recorded which) from PBMCs. This sequence originates from a human donor with aplastic anemia. The chain combines TRBV28 with TRBJ1-2, with 9 bases aligning to TRBD1. This CDR3 is CAGTGGSGYGYTF. CDR3 sequence (DNA): TGTGCCGGTACAGGGGGCTCAGGGTATGGCTACACCTTC.